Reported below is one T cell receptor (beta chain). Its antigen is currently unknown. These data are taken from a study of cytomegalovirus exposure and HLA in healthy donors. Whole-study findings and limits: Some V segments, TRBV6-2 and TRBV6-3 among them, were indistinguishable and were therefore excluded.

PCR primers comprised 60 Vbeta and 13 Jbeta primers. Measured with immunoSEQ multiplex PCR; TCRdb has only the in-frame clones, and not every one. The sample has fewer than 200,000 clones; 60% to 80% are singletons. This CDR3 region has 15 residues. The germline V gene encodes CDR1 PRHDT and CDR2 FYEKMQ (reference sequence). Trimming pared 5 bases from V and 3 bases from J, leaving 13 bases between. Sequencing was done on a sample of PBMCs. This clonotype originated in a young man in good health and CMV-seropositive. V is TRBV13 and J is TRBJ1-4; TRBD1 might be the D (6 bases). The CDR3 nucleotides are TGTGCCAGCAGCCCTTCAGGGGCCGCTAATGAAAAACTGTTTTTT. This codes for CASSPSGAANEKLFF.